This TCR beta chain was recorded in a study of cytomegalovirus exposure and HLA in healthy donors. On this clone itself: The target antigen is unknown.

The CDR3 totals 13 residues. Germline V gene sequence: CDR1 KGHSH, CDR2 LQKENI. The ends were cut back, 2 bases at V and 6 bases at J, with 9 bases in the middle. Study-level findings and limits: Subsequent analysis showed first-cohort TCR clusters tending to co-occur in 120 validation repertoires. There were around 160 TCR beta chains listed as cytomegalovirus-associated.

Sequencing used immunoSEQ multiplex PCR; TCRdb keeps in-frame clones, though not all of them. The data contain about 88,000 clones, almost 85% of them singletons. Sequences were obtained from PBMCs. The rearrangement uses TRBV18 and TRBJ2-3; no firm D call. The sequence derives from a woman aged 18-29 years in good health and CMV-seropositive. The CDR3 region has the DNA TGTGCCAGCTCACCAGGGCCGGCGGATACGCAGTATTTT. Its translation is CASSPGPADTQYF.